This T cell receptor (beta chain) derives from a study of shared clonotypes between healthy human individuals. Findings and limits, study-wide: Collection of samples was limited to blood; tissue repertoires likely differ.

This table comes from immunoSEQ multiplex PCR, and its TCRdb copy is limited to in-frame clones, with some not included. The sample includes some 980,000 clones, 76% of them seen just once. The CDR3 totals 14 residues. The V gene lost 5 bases and the J gene lost 1 base, with 12 bases spanning the gap. CDR1 and CDR2 from the germline V gene are KGHSH and LQKENI. A few counts support this clone. As yet, its antigen is unknown. This chain joins TRBV18 and TRBJ2-7, with D tentatively TRBD2 (5 bases). This receptor was taken from a man aged 18 to 29 in good health. The sequenced material came from memory CD4+ T cells sorted from blood. Subset reported: CD45RA-negative fraction. The CDR3 DNA is TGTGCCAGCTCAAAATCGGAGGATTCCTACGAGCAGTACTTC. This gives the protein CASSKSEDSYEQYF.